These T cell receptor beta chains were read from a single sample in a study of shared T cell receptors in the human thymus. Data came from immunoSEQ multiplex PCR; TCRdb stores just in-frame clones and leaves some out. The sample lists about 660,000 clones; approximately 90% were seen once. This sample also appeared in a second study, on human thymus T cells.

Sequencing was done on a sample of thymocytes. The source of these receptors is a boy younger than two with a congenital heart defect. Each CDR3 is given with its conserved first and last residue. D genes are given only for firm matches.

D: .
J: TRBJ2-5
V: TRBV19
length: 13
CDR3: CASSDRFQETQYF

D: .
J: TRBJ1-1
V: TRBV5-1
length: 15
CDR3: CASSLNRSPNTEAFF

D: .
J: TRBJ2-7
V: TRBV5-6
length: 15
CDR3: CASSLSAPPRYEQYF

D: TRBD2
J: TRBJ2-2
V: TRBV7-8
length: 18
CDR3: CASSWTSGRASDTGELFF

D: TRBD2
J: TRBJ2-5
V: TRBV9
length: 14
CDR3: CASSGLAGEETQYF

D: TRBD1
J: TRBJ2-7
V: TRBV28
length: 17
CDR3: CASSSHPRGRDTYEQYF

D: .
J: TRBJ2-3
V: TRBV5-1
length: 16
CDR3: CASRKVTGVVSDTQYF

D: TRBD1
J: TRBJ1-5
V: TRBV28
length: 19
CDR3: CASSLSPRTGGNSNQPQHF

D: TRBD2
J: TRBJ2-3
V: TRBV6-5
length: 16
CDR3: CASSYSNSGKGYTQYF

D: TRBD2
J: TRBJ2-2
V: TRBV11-2
length: 17
CDR3: CASSLASGRGVTGELFF

D: TRBD1
J: TRBJ1-1
V: TRBV29-1
length: 16
CDR3: CSVEVWWAGGDTEAFF

D: TRBD2
J: TRBJ2-7
V: TRBV19
length: 19
CDR3: CASSIAGTSGRPSSYEQYF

D: TRBD2
J: TRBJ2-1
V: TRBV2
length: 17
CDR3: CASSRYGLLAGNNEQFF

D: TRBD1
J: TRBJ1-2
V: TRBV6-1
length: 15
CDR3: CASSPSTGVNYGYTF

D: .
J: TRBJ2-2
V: TRBV18
length: 13
CDR3: CASSSPEVGELFF

D: .
J: TRBJ2-5
V: TRBV4-1
length: 16
CDR3: CASSQGRTHGKETQYF

D: .
J: TRBJ2-7
V: TRBV4-1
length: 15
CDR3: CASSAKYLGGGEQYF

D: .
J: .
V: TRBV15
length: 15
CDR3: CATSQERAESDEQYF

D: .
J: TRBJ1-3
V: TRBV19
length: 16
CDR3: CASSIDGDNSGNTIYF

D: .
J: TRBJ2-7
V: TRBV30
length: 15
CDR3: CAWSEKGQISYEQYF

D: TRBD1
J: TRBJ1-1
V: TRBV27
length: 17
CDR3: CASSFQDRGLVNTEAFF

D: TRBD1
J: TRBJ1-4
V: TRBV18
length: 15
CDR3: CASSPLQGAGEKLFF

D: .
J: TRBJ1-4
V: TRBV19
length: 14
CDR3: CASSMRSLREKLFF

D: .
J: TRBJ2-7
V: TRBV6-5
length: 14
CDR3: CASSARDSYYEQYF

D: TRBD1
J: TRBJ1-2
V: TRBV6-5
length: 13
CDR3: CASSHRTGNGYTF

D: TRBD1
J: TRBJ2-1
V: TRBV4-3
length: 15
CDR3: CASSLGQVPNNEQFF

D: .
J: TRBJ2-1
V: TRBV21-1
length: 16
CDR3: CASSTPTGGSYNEQFF

D: .
J: TRBJ1-2
V: TRBV5-6
length: 12
CDR3: CASSSKGDGYTF

D: TRBD1
J: TRBJ2-2
V: TRBV28
length: 15
CDR3: CASSWTGVGTGELFF

D: TRBD2
J: TRBJ2-1
V: TRBV9
length: 14
CDR3: CASSVAVLADEQFF

D: TRBD2
J: TRBJ2-3
V: TRBV2
length: 15
CDR3: CASSEGLAASDTQYF

D: TRBD1
J: TRBJ2-6
V: TRBV19
length: 16
CDR3: CASSIRGLSGANVLTF

D: .
J: TRBJ2-1
V: TRBV6-5
length: 13
CDR3: CASSSWPPNEQFF

D: TRBD2
J: TRBJ2-1
V: TRBV30
length: 15
CDR3: CAWSVKRGSYNEQFF

D: .
J: TRBJ1-5
V: TRBV29-1
length: 12
CDR3: CSVSGPGQPQHF

D: TRBD1
J: TRBJ2-7
V: TRBV15
length: 16
CDR3: CATSQSTGVMGYEQYF

D: .
J: TRBJ2-6
V: TRBV27
length: 16
CDR3: CASRIKGSSGANVLTF

D: .
J: TRBJ1-5
V: TRBV4-3
length: 13
CDR3: CASSQEVGGTQHF

D: .
J: TRBJ2-2
V: TRBV7-2
length: 19
CDR3: CASSLSLASGAGEVGELFF

D: TRBD1
J: TRBJ1-2
V: TRBV7-8
length: 14
CDR3: CASSSFQGESGYTF

D: TRBD1
J: TRBJ2-5
V: TRBV6-1
length: 14
CDR3: CASSDPGQKETQYF

D: TRBD2
J: TRBJ2-1
V: TRBV7-2
length: 20
CDR3: CASSLAGLETGTSGYNEQFF

D: TRBD2
J: TRBJ2-7
V: TRBV4-2
length: 18
CDR3: CASSQVYQSQAGAYEQYF

D: .
J: TRBJ2-3
V: TRBV9
length: 14
CDR3: CASTGEDGRDTQYF

D: TRBD1
J: TRBJ2-1
V: TRBV28
length: 15
CDR3: CASSLGTGRINEQFF

D: TRBD1
J: TRBJ1-5
V: TRBV30
length: 15
CDR3: CAWSSPGGSNQPQHF

D: TRBD2
J: TRBJ2-2
V: TRBV11-2
length: 16
CDR3: CASTLSGLANTGELFF